This paragraph covers one TCR beta chain sequence. Antigen specificity is unknown. As judged by recently defined diagnostic criteria, patients with Susac syndrome had definite or probable disease. The sample is drawn from a study of CD8 T cells in Susac syndrome. At the level of the study: Among the Susac syndrome patients who underwent sequencing, roughly six had clinically active disease, while about 8 of them were in remission. At blood draw, Susac syndrome patients were therapy-naive, on corticosteroids, or on intravenous immunoglobulin alone. Broader study findings: CD4+ T cell repertoires in Susac syndrome lacked clonal expansion.

Germline CDR1 SQVTM, CDR2 ANQGSEA. The CDR3 has 14 amino acids. The V and J ends lost 6 bases and 4 bases respectively, with 18 bases between them. An amount of RNA that ranged from about 0.45 to 1 ug was reverse transcribed with random hexamers. MiXCR, applied by TCRdb to the immunoSEQ multiplex PCR reads, yields one record per CDR3 protein. This sample has 150,000 to 160,000 distinct CDR3 sequences, with approximately 95% found just once. The V call is TRBV29-1, the J call TRBJ1-2; possible D gene TRBD1, 6 bases. Sample: CD4+ T cells from PBMCs. This TCR came from a human donor with Susac syndrome. CDR3 in DNA: TGCAGCGTATCGGTACCAGGGGCCGCCTATGGCTACACCTTC. Protein: CSVSVPGAAYGYTF. Full variable domain (outside the CDR3, taken from reference TRBV29-1 and TRBJ1-2): SAVISQKPSRDICQRGTSLTIQCQVDSQVTMMFWYRQQPGQSLTLIATANQGSEATYESGFVIDKFPISRPNLTFSTLTVSNMSPEDSSIYLCSVSVPGAAYGYTFGSGTRLTVV.